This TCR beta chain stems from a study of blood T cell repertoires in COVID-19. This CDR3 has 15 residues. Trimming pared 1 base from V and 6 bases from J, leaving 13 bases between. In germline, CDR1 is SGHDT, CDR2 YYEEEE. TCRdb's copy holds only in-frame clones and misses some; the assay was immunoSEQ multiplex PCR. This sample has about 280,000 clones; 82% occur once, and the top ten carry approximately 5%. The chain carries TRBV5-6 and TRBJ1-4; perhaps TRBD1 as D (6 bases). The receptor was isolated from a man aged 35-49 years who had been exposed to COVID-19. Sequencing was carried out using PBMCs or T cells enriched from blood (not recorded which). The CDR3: CASSLWVRGDEKLFF. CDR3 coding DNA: TGTGCCAGCAGCTTGTGGGTCAGGGGCGATGAAAAACTGTTTTTT.